This T cell receptor beta chain was profiled in a study of T cell clonality in common variable immunodeficiency. Germline CDR1 and CDR2: SGHAT and FQNNGV. This CDR3 has 15 amino acids. V trimming: 4 bases; J trimming: 8 bases; junction bases outside the gene matches: 9. Study-wide results and caveats: Links between repertoire features and CVID complications were heterogeneity-limited. Compared with controls, CVID subjects had fewer shared TCRbeta clones. In common variable immunodeficiency, TCR beta chains reportedly carried fewer deletions and N-nucleotide insertions.

This clone was observed many times. Its antigen is unknown. The CDR3 is cut off 3 residues early in the read; its end comes from the germline J gene. The data were produced by immunoSEQ multiplex PCR, yet TCRdb's version contains in-frame clones alone and is incomplete. Recorded here are about 41,000 clones, none singletons. J is TRBJ2-2 and V is TRBV11-2, with 8 bases that match TRBD1. The sample was peripheral blood mononuclear cells. The TCR comes from a person aged 18 to 75 in good health. The part of the CDR3 DNA that was read is TGTGCCAGCAGCTCAATCAGGGGGCTTAGAGGGGAG. It is translated as CASSSIRGLRGE. The entire CDR3 reads CASSSIRGLRGELFF.